The entry below gives a single T cell receptor beta chain sequence along with its context. Antigen unknown. For the second PCR, which ran for about 7 to 11 cycles, a sample-barcoded 5' primer and a J-beta primer mix were used. From the 5' RACE reads, TCRdb called clonotypes with MiXCR, one entry per CDR3 protein. Here the sample spans around 800,000 distinct CDR3 sequences, about 42% being singletons. The V end lost 0 bases, the J end lost 0 bases, and 7 bases lay between the germline ends. Germline-derived CDR1 and CDR2 are SGHRS and YFSETQ. The CDR3 has 16 residues. The sample originates from a study of blood T cells in healthy people across ages. Regarding the study as a whole: Higher diversity and more naive CD4+ cells were features of long-lived donors, compared to aged donors.

Specimen: blood. The J gene is TRBJ2-6, the V gene TRBV5-1; D not certain. The TCR was taken from a man between 60 and 70 years old in good health. The CDR3 sequence: CASSLDRLSGANVLTF. For the CDR3, the DNA is TGCGCCAGCAGCTTGGATCGTCTCTCTGGGGCCAACGTCCTGACTTTC.